Shown below are 6 T cell receptor beta chains from a single sample sequenced in a study of CD8 T cells in Susac syndrome. Reverse transcription of roughly 0.45 to 1 ug RNA used random hexamers. One entry per CDR3 protein results from TCRdb running MiXCR on the immunoSEQ multiplex PCR reads. The sample holds 69,000 or so distinct CDR3 sequences, approximately 95% seen once. Sequencing was performed on CD8+ T cells from PBMCs. These receptors were taken from a human donor in good health.

The chain carries TRBV29-1 and TRBJ2-7, with 8 nucleotides matching TRBD1. The CDR3 runs 12 residues. Germline CDR1 and CDR2: SQVTM and ANQGSEA. V lost 8 bases, J lost 3 bases, and 6 bases stayed unmatched. CDR3 DNA sequence: TGCAGCATGAGAACAGGGGGCTACGAGCAGTACTTC. Its translation is CSMRTGGYEQYF.

The chain has TRBV12-3 or TRBV12-4 and TRBJ2-3, with TRBD2 matching over 9 bases. CDR3 length: 15 amino acids. J was trimmed by 5 bases and V by 7 bases; bases with no gene match: 10. The CDR3 DNA reads as TGTGCCAGCAAAGAAGGGGGACTAGCCAGAGATACGCAGTATTTT. It specifies CASKEGGLARDTQYF.

J is TRBJ1-1 and V is TRBV6-1, with 8 nucleotides matching TRBD1. CDR1 is MNHNS, CDR2 SASEGT, per germline. The CDR3 spans 12 residues. The ends lost 5 bases at V and 4 bases at J; junction bases unmatched: 0. CDR3 bases: TGTGCCAGCAGTACAGGGGGCACTGAAGCTTTCTTT. It is translated as CASSTGGTEAFF.

The gene calls are TRBV27 and TRBJ1-2; no firm D call. The CDR3 consists of 13 residues. The V and J ends lost 6 bases and 2 bases respectively, with 10 bases between them. Germline V gives CDR1 MNHEY, CDR2 SMNVEV (reference sequence). CDR3 DNA: TGTGCCAGCAGATTCGGCGGGAACTATGGCTACACCTTC. This encodes CASRFGGNYGYTF.

V and J are TRBV7-9 and TRBJ1-4; 9 positions agree with TRBD1. Germline lookup yields CDR1 SEHNR and CDR2 FQNEAQ (reference sequence). After removal of 4 bases from V and 7 bases from J, the junction contained 10 bases not matched to a gene. The CDR3 extends over 16 amino acids. CDR3 sequence reads: CASSWTTGGDTEKLFF. CDR3 sequence (DNA): TGTGCCAGCAGCTGGACTACAGGGGGCGATACTGAAAAACTGTTTTTT.

The chain uses TRBV3-1 and TRBJ1-1; 9 bases match TRBD1. After removal of 8 bases from V and 3 bases from J, the junction contained 16 bases not matched to a gene. This CDR3 contains 17 residues. Germline V lookup: CDR1 LGHDT, CDR2 YNNKEL (reference sequence). This CDR3 reads CASRPAGTGIGDTEAFF. CDR3 DNA: TGTGCCAGCCGGCCCGCCGGGACAGGGATAGGGGACACTGAAGCTTTCTTT.